This section outlines one TCR beta chain sequence together with its context. Antigen: not known. The data were produced by immunoSEQ multiplex PCR, yet TCRdb's version contains in-frame clones alone and is incomplete. In the table there are about 23,000 clones, 73% of which are singletons. These data come from a study of vaccination effects on CD4 cells after COVID-19. Findings of the study overall: Both infection-induced and vaccine-induced clones contracted markedly at late post-vaccination timepoints.

V dropped 4 bases and J dropped 7 bases, with 7 bases sitting between them. Germline assignment: CDR1 SQVTM and CDR2 ANQGSEA. This CDR3 region has 10 residues. Prior to sequencing, the ViraFEST assay stimulated PBMC with viral peptide pools, which expanded the antigen-specific CD4+ T cells. Isolation of CD4+ T cells took place after ten to eleven days of culture. In the vaccine recipients, nucleocapsid antibodies were negative and there was no prior SARS-CoV-2 infection. Half the medium was swapped for IL-2 medium on days 3 and 7. The sample here was CD4+ T cells from PBMCs cultured with SARS-CoV-2 spike peptides, taken before COVID-19 vaccination. The chain recombines TRBV29-1 with TRBJ1-1; tentatively, D is TRBD1 (5 bases). This receptor was identified in a human donor who received a COVID-19 vaccine. CDR3 region: CSVGDSEAFF. The CDR3 DNA reads TGCAGCGTTGGAGACAGTGAAGCTTTCTTT.